Each of the 26 T cell receptor beta chains below was sequenced from the same sample in a study of blood T cells in healthy people across ages. Together with a sample-barcoded 5' primer, a J-beta primer mix was included in a second PCR lasting about 6 to 11 cycles. TCRdb reanalysed the 5' RACE reads using MiXCR and keeps one entry per CDR3 protein. The data contain some 1 million distinct CDR3 sequences, roughly 45% of them seen just once; the ten biggest clones take up 15% to 20%. Specimen: blood. Every receptor here comes from an older woman in good health.

This chain links TRBV2 with TRBJ2-1; 13 positions agree with TRBD2. V lost 3 bases, J lost 6 bases, and 5 bases stayed unmatched. This CDR3 is 16 amino acids long. Germline CDR1 and CDR2: SNHLY and FYNNEI. The CDR3 sequence: CASSDTRLAGGNEQFF. For the CDR3, the DNA is TGTGCCAGCAGTGATACCCGACTAGCGGGAGGCAATGAGCAGTTCTTC.

The genes are TRBV10-3 and TRBJ2-5; D perhaps matches TRBD2 (6 bases). The V gene's germline CDR1 is ENHRY and CDR2 SYGVKD. The CDR3 is 14 residues long. V dropped 0 bases and J dropped 11 bases, with 16 bases sitting between them. CDR3 loop: CAISESRDSQEQYF. The CDR3 region has the DNA TGTGCCATCAGTGAGTCCAGGGACTCCCAAGAGCAGTACTTC.

This clonotype appeared a few times. In DNA, the CDR3 is TGTGCCAGCAGTCCACGTCGGCTCCGAGAGACCCAGTACTTC. Amino acid sequence: CASSPRRLRETQYF. The chain employs TRBV27 and TRBJ2-5; D is ambiguous. Trimming cost V 5 bases and J 4 bases, with 14 bases left between them. The germline CDR1 and CDR2 sequences are MNHEY and SMNVEV (reference sequence). CDR3 length: 14 amino acids.

V is TRBV7-9 and J is TRBJ2-7; TRBD2 might be the D (6 bases). The J call may not be correct, given that the DNA end is closer to TRBJ2-5. CDR1 SEHNR and CDR2 FQNEAQ come from the germline V gene (reference sequence). The CDR3 has 15 amino acids. CDR3 loop: CASAPGLRGVETQYF. The CDR3 bases are TGTGCCAGCGCCCCGGGACTTCGAGGGGTTGAGACCCAGTACTTC.

The V gene is TRBV14, the J gene TRBJ2-5; maybe TRBD2 (5 bases). The CDR3 extends over 14 amino acids. Trimming took off 3 bases at V and 11 bases at J, with 19 bases between the two ends. Germline V gives CDR1 SGHDN, CDR2 FVKESK. The CDR3 here is CASSQRVLGSEQYF. The DNA for the CDR3 is TGTGCCAGCAGCCAGAGGGTATTGGGGTCTGAGCAGTACTTC. Full variable domain (rest looked up from reference TRBV14 and TRBJ2-5): EAGVTQFPSHSVIEKGQTVTLRCDPISGHDNLYWYRRVMGKEIKFLLHFVKESKQDESGMPNNRFLAERTGGTYSTLKVQPAELEDSGVYFCASSQRVLGSEQYFGPGTRLLVL.

The chain employs TRBV5-1 and TRBJ2-7; a weak D match, TRBD1 (5 bases). This CDR3 region has 14 residues. The V gene's germline CDR1 is SGHRS and CDR2 YFSETQ. The V and J ends lost 0 bases and 4 bases respectively, with 11 bases between them. The DNA of the CDR3 is TGCGCCAGCAGCTTGGAGCCAGGGATGTACGAGCAGTACTTC. This encodes CASSLEPGMYEQYF. Supplemented by reference TRBV5-1 and TRBJ2-7, the full variable domain reads KAGVTQTPRYLIKTRGQQVTLSCSPISGHRSVSWYQQTPGQGLQFLFEYFSETQRNKGNFPGRFSGRQFSNSRSEMNVSTLELGDSALYLCASSLEPGMYEQYFGPGTRLTVT.

The rearrangement links TRBV11-2 to TRBJ2-5; 8 nucleotides match TRBD2. This CDR3 spans 13 amino acids. Looked up from germline, CDR1 is SGHAT and CDR2 is FQNNGV. Trimming removed 0 bases from V and 11 bases from J; junction bases left unmatched: 5. CDR3 sequence (DNA): TGTGCCAGCAGCTTAGAGCCAGCGGGAGAGCAGTACTTC. Its protein product is CASSLEPAGEQYF. Using reference TRBV11-2 and TRBJ2-5 for the parts outside the CDR3, the full variable domain is EAGVAQSPRYKIIEKRQSVAFWCNPISGHATLYWYQQILGQGPKLLIQFQNNGVVDDSQLPKDRFSAERLKGVDSTLKIQPAKLEDSAVYLCASSLEPAGEQYFGPGTRLLVL.

The chain carries TRBV15 and TRBJ2-4; the D call may be TRBD1 or TRBD2 (7 bases each). The end of the DNA aligns better with TRBJ2-7, so the J call may be wrong. CDR1 is LNHNV and CDR2 is YYDKDF in the germline V gene (reference sequence). This CDR3 spans 15 amino acids. CDR3 sequence reads: CATSSGGTAAYEQYF. The CDR3 DNA reads as TGTGCCACCAGCAGCGGGGGGACAGCCGCCTACGAGCAGTACTTC.

This clonotype has a handful of counts. This chain joins TRBV12-3 or TRBV12-4 and TRBJ2-7; D may be TRBD2 (6 bases). This CDR3 has 16 amino acids. The ends were cut back, 3 bases at V and 0 bases at J, with 15 bases in the middle. The CDR3 loop reads CASSFMVSGNSYEQYF. DNA for the CDR3: TGTGCCAGCAGTTTTATGGTTAGCGGAAACTCCTACGAGCAGTACTTC.

This clonotype was observed a handful of times. The V gene is TRBV28, the J gene TRBJ2-3, with 7 bases matching TRBD2. Unmatched junction bases numbered 9, after V lost 2 bases and J lost 7 bases. The CDR3 length is 15 residues. Germline assignment: CDR1 MDHEN and CDR2 SYDVKM. The CDR3 spells CASSLRAGVLYTQYF. For the CDR3, the DNA is TGTGCCAGCAGTTTAAGGGCGGGAGTTTTATATACGCAGTATTTT.

The gene calls are TRBV5-8 and TRBJ2-1; no definite D call. V lost 0 bases to trimming and J lost 7 bases, with 17 bases between them. The CDR3 sequence is 16 residues long. Looked up from germline, CDR1 is SGHTS and CDR2 is YDEGEE. The CDR3 spells CASSLVGRLEGNEQFF. DNA of the CDR3: TGTGCCAGCAGCTTGGTTGGAAGATTAGAAGGGAATGAGCAGTTCTTC.

This clonotype occurred many times. The chain employs TRBV11-2 and TRBJ2-7; D remains ambiguous. CDR1 and CDR2 (germline): SGHAT, FQNNGV. This CDR3 is 13 amino acids long. V was trimmed by 3 bases and J by 4 bases, leaving 10 bases between them. CDR3 sequence: CASSLDSRYEQYF. The CDR3 DNA follows: TGTGCCAGCAGCTTGGATTCGAGGTACGAGCAGTACTTC.

The chain combines TRBV6-5 with TRBJ2-7; 13 nucleotides align to TRBD2. The germline gives CDR1 MNHEY, CDR2 SVGAGI. J gave up 5 bases and V 6 bases, and 7 bases lay outside the gene matches. CDR3 length: 15 amino acids. In DNA form, the CDR3 reads TGTGCCAGCAGACCCCCCGGGACTAGCGGGAACGAGCAGTACTTC. It specifies CASRPPGTSGNEQYF.

This clonotype was found many times. The chain employs TRBV20-1 and TRBJ2-5; 12 bases fit TRBD1. V shed 5 bases, J shed 6 bases, and the junction held 4 bases outside the gene matches. Germline V gives CDR1 DFQATT, CDR2 SNEGSKA (reference sequence). The CDR3 extends over 13 amino acids. The CDR3 bases are TGCAGTGCTGGGGACAGGGGGCGGCAGACCCAGTACTTC. Its protein product is CSAGDRGRQTQYF.

The chain is built from TRBV20-1 and TRBJ1-2, with no clear D. This CDR3 comprises 14 residues. CDR1 and CDR2 (germline): DFQATT, SNEGSKA (reference sequence). V gave up 6 bases and J gave up 4 bases, with 18 bases separating them. The CDR3 loop is CSAHDPGVGYGYTF. The CDR3 DNA sequence: TGCAGTGCCCATGACCCGGGCGTCGGCTATGGCTACACCTTC.

The V call is TRBV20-1, the J call TRBJ2-1; 14 nucleotides line up with TRBD2. V shed 3 bases and J 4 bases; nucleotides not matched to a gene: 5. Germline V gene lookup returns CDR1 DFQATT and CDR2 SNEGSKA (reference sequence). The CDR3 consists of 16 residues. This chain's CDR3 is CSARLTSGGGYNEQFF. CDR3 sequence (DNA): TGCAGTGCTAGGCTGACTAGCGGGGGGGGTTACAATGAGCAGTTCTTC.

The CDR3 nucleotides are TGTGCCGCAGGACAGGGGGTTGGGGCCCGAAGCACAGATACGCAGTATTTT. Amino acid sequence: CAAGQGVGARSTDTQYF. This rearrangement joins TRBV15 to TRBJ2-3; TRBD1 matches 10 bases. CDR3 length: 17 amino acids. Germline V gene data show CDR1 as LNHNV and CDR2 as YYDKDF (reference sequence). V shed 11 bases, J shed 0 bases, and the junction held 14 bases outside the gene matches.

The chain joins TRBV6-1 to TRBJ2-3, with TRBD2 matching 13 bases. This CDR3 contains 17 residues. Trimming removed 6 bases from V and 4 bases from J; junction bases left unmatched: 10. Germline CDR1 MNHNS, CDR2 SASEGT. The CDR3 DNA follows: TGTGCCAGCAGAGGTCGGACTAGCGGGAGTGGTGCAGATACGCAGTATTTT. It translates to CASRGRTSGSGADTQYF.

Of note for this clonotype: The junction does not match germline at one end; this may be a read error. As DNA, the CDR3 is TGTGCCGGCAGCTTATATCAGGACAGGGTCAATGAGCAGTTCTTC. It codes for CAGSLYQDRVNEQFF. The rearrangement joins TRBV7-6 to TRBJ2-1; 8 nucleotides align to TRBD1. This CDR3 is 15 amino acids long. Germline V CDR1 and CDR2: SGHVS, FNYEAQ.

This chain connects TRBV25-1 to TRBJ2-7; either TRBD1 or TRBD2 may supply D (5 bases each). The CDR3 covers 14 residues. The germline V gene has CDR1 MGHDK and CDR2 SYGVNS. The V end was cut by 1 base, the J end by 0 bases, with 7 bases between. The CDR3 region has the DNA TGTGCCAGCAGTGAATTGGGGGACTCCTACGAGCAGTACTTC. Translating gives CASSELGDSYEQYF.

As regards this clonotype: This may stem from a read error, because a much larger clone lies one nucleotide away. CDR3 residues: CASSKDRGSYEQYF. The CDR3 DNA sequence: TGTGCCAGCAGTAAGGACAGGGGCTCCTACGAGCAGTACTTC. V usage is TRBV6-5 and J usage is TRBJ2-7, with TRBD1 matching 9 bases. Germline assignment: CDR1 MNHEY and CDR2 SVGAGI. The junction had 2 bases not matched to a gene; V was cut back by 5 bases and J by 0 bases. There are 14 residues in the CDR3.

This clonotype was observed a handful of times. This chain connects TRBV20-1 to TRBJ2-7; 9 positions agree with TRBD2. Germline V CDR1 and CDR2: DFQATT, SNEGSKA (reference sequence). Losses at the gene ends were 0 bases for V and 7 bases for J; bases not matched to a gene: 13. The CDR3 loop spans 16 amino acids. CDR3 residues: CSARDPKREDYNEQYF. CDR3 nucleotide sequence: TGCAGTGCTAGAGATCCGAAGCGGGAGGACTACAATGAGCAGTACTTC.

The chain has TRBV9 and TRBJ2-1, with D perhaps TRBD1 or TRBD2 (5 bases each). CDR3 length equals 13 residues. Germline CDR1 SGDLS, CDR2 YYNGEE. The ends were cut back, 4 bases at V and 8 bases at J, with 13 bases in the middle. In DNA, the CDR3 is TGTGCCAGCAGCCCCCCAGGGACGGATGAGCAGTTCTTC. It yields the protein CASSPPGTDEQFF.

This clonotype was seen more than once but under ten times. The rearrangement uses TRBV5-1 and TRBJ2-5, with D perhaps TRBD1 or TRBD2 (5 bases each). The V end lost 5 bases, the J end lost 5 bases, and 7 bases lay between the germline ends. CDR1 and CDR2 from the germline V gene are SGHRS and YFSETQ. The CDR3 length is 11 residues. CDR3 in DNA: TGCGCCAGCAGGGGGGACGAGACCCAGTACTTC. The encoded protein is CASRGDETQYF.

The rearrangement uses TRBV7-9 and TRBJ1-1, with a tentative D call TRBD1 (5 bases). The CDR3 is 14 residues long. The germline CDR1 and CDR2 sequences are SEHNR and FQNEAQ (reference sequence). Trimming cost V 3 bases and J 1 base, with 9 bases left between them. CDR3 protein: CASSFGGKNTEAFF. DNA of the CDR3: TGTGCCAGCAGCTTTGGGGGTAAGAACACTGAAGCTTTCTTT.

The rearrangement joins TRBV14 to TRBJ2-5; D possibly corresponds to TRBD2 (5 bases). The tail of the sequence fits TRBJ2-4 better, so the J call may be wrong. Looked up from germline, CDR1 is SGHDN and CDR2 is FVKESK. This CDR3 has 12 residues. The CDR3 DNA reads TGTGCCAGCAGCAAACTAGGATACATTCAGTACTTC. Translation: CASSKLGYIQYF.